Listed here are 26 T cell receptor beta chains from one sample, sequenced in a study of glioma-infiltrating T cells after dendritic cell vaccination. Profiling relied on immunoSEQ multiplex PCR, and the TCRdb table lists in-frame clones only, not all of them. The sample lists fewer than 110,000 clones, roughly 76% seen once, with approximately 12% in the top ten. The material was blood, obtained before dendritic cell vaccination. These receptors originate from a human donor with glioblastoma.

The chain employs TRBV10-2 and TRBJ1-1; TRBD1 matches 9 bases. CDR1 is WSHSY and CDR2 is SAAADI in the germline V gene. This CDR3 comprises 16 residues. After removal of 6 bases from V and 0 bases from J, the junction contained 8 bases not matched to a gene. The CDR3: CASSRGQGILNTEAFF. Written as DNA, the CDR3 is TGCGCCAGCAGCCGCGGACAGGGGATACTGAACACTGAAGCTTTCTTT.

The rearrangement uses TRBV5-1 and TRBJ2-7; 9 positions match TRBD1. The length of the CDR3 is 18 residues. The trim removed 2 bases at V and 2 bases at J, leaving 14 bases unmatched. Germline V gene sequence: CDR1 SGHRS, CDR2 YFSETQ. The CDR3 protein is CASSLTGSAGQGPYEQYF. CDR3 coding DNA: TGCGCCAGCAGCTTAACGGGATCCGCGGGACAGGGACCCTACGAGCAGTACTTC.

This clone was detected a few times. The DNA for the CDR3 is TGTGCCAGCAGCTTTAGATTAGGCCGGGGTGATACGCAGTATTTT. Its translation is CASSFRLGRGDTQYF. The chain employs TRBV11-3 and TRBJ2-3, with a possible D match to TRBD2 (5 bases). This CDR3 has 15 amino acids. Germline V gene data show CDR1 as SGHNT and CDR2 as YENEEA. Trimming took off 3 bases at V and 6 bases at J, with 16 bases between the two ends.

The V call is TRBV7-9, the J call TRBJ2-1; possibly TRBD2 for D (5 bases). This CDR3 region has 12 residues. V was cut by 2 bases and J by 14 bases, with 13 bases left in between. Germline assignment: CDR1 SEHNR and CDR2 FQNEAQ (reference sequence). This CDR3 reads CASSLRPGEEFF. In DNA, the CDR3 is TGTGCCAGCAGCTTAAGACCCGGGGAAGAGTTCTTC. The variable domain in full, with the rest retrieved from reference TRBV7-9 and TRBJ2-1, is DTGVSQNPRHKITKRGQNVTFRCDPISEHNRLYWYRQTLGQGPEFLTYFQNEAQLEKSRLLSDRFSAERPKGSFSTLEIQRTEQGDSAMYLCASSLRPGEEFFGPGTRLTVL.

V gene TRBV7-8 combines with J gene TRBJ1-2; D perhaps matches TRBD1 (5 bases). CDR1 SGHVS and CDR2 FQNEAQ come from the germline V gene. Trimming took off 5 bases at V and 1 base at J, with 14 bases between the two ends. The length of the CDR3 is 15 residues. The CDR3 DNA sequence: TGTGCCAGCAGCCCGCGGGGGGGGGATAACTATGGCTACACCTTC. Its protein is CASSPRGGDNYGYTF. Based on the CDR3 plus reference TRBV7-8 and TRBJ1-2, the full variable domain is GAGVSQSPRYKVAKRGQDVALRCDPISGHVSLFWYQQALGQGPEFLTYFQNEAQLDKSGLPSDRFFAERPEGSVSTLKIQRTQQEDSAVYLCASSPRGGDNYGYTFGSGTRLTVV.

The rearrangement links TRBV2 to TRBJ2-1; TRBD1 agrees at 9 bases. The CDR3 loop spans 15 amino acids. J lost 0 bases, V lost 4 bases, and 1 base had no gene match. CDR1 is SNHLY and CDR2 is FYNNEI in the germline V gene. This chain's CDR3 is CASSGDRDSYNEQFF. CDR3 DNA sequence: TGTGCCAGCAGTGGGGACAGGGACTCCTACAATGAGCAGTTCTTC.

J is TRBJ2-1 and V is TRBV5-1; no definite D call. The CDR3 extends over 12 amino acids. The V gene's germline CDR1 is SGHRS and CDR2 YFSETQ. V lost 2 bases and J lost 9, with 9 bases in between. For the CDR3, the DNA is TGCGCCAGCAGCTTCTACGTAAGTGAGCAGTTCTTC. Translation: CASSFYVSEQFF.

This chain links TRBV7-6 with TRBJ1-1; D unclear. CDR1 and CDR2 (germline): SGHVS, FNYEAQ. Between the trimmed V and J ends, which lost 6 bases and 1 base, there was a span of 12 bases. CDR3 length equals 14 residues. The CDR3 DNA reads TGTGCCAGCAGGCCCCCCCAGAAGAACACTGAAGCTTTCTTT. Its translation is CASRPPQKNTEAFF.

The V call is TRBV10-1, the J call TRBJ2-2; D possibly corresponds to TRBD2 (7 bases). The V and J ends lost 3 bases and 7 bases respectively, with 12 bases between them. Germline CDR1 reads WNHNN; CDR2 reads SYGVQD (reference sequence). The CDR3 length is 14 residues. The DNA for the CDR3 is TGCGCCAGCAGTGATGCGGGGGCTGTCGGGGAGCTGTTTTTT. Encoded protein: CASSDAGAVGELFF.

The J gene is TRBJ2-6, the V gene TRBV9; 12 nucleotides agree with TRBD1. The CDR3 is made up of 18 amino acids. Germline CDR1 reads SGDLS; CDR2 reads YYNGEE. With 3 bases clipped from V and 2 bases from J, the junction kept 6 bases outside the gene matches. The CDR3: CASSEDGTGGAGANVLTF. The CDR3 DNA is TGTGCCAGCAGCGAAGATGGGACAGGGGGCGCTGGGGCCAACGTCCTGACTTTC.

The chain uses TRBV19 and TRBJ2-3; 8 bases are shared with TRBD2. Germline V lookup: CDR1 LNHDA, CDR2 SQIVND (reference sequence). The CDR3 is made up of 15 amino acids. V lost 7 bases and J lost 7; bases outside the gene matches: 13. The CDR3 DNA follows: TGTGCCAGTACTCCGGAGCGGGGGCACGAAAATACGCAGTATTTT. Protein product: CASTPERGHENTQYF.

In regard to this clone: Its ends do not fully match the called genes, so a read error is possible. This chain joins TRBV7-7 and TRBJ2-1, with a weak D call TRBD2 (5 bases). The germline V gene encodes CDR1 SSHAT and CDR2 FNYEAQ (reference sequence). The CDR3 is 17 residues long. The CDR3 loop reads CASSLVHGENSYNEQFF. The CDR3 DNA is TGTGCTAGCAGCTTAGTTCACGGGGAGAACTCCTACAATGAGCAGTTCTTC.

The rearrangement joins TRBV7-3 to TRBJ1-1, with a possible D match to TRBD1 (5 bases). Deletions cut 4 bases from V and 4 bases from J, with 10 bases between. The CDR3 sequence is 13 residues long. Germline lookup yields CDR1 SGHTA and CDR2 FQGTGA. The CDR3 DNA is TGTGCCAGCAGCTCCACAGGTTTCACTGAAGCTTTCTTT. This gives the protein CASSSTGFTEAFF. Full variable domain (rest looked up from reference TRBV7-3 and TRBJ1-1): GAGVSQTPSNKVTEKGKYVELRCDPISGHTALYWYRQSLGQGPEFLIYFQGTGAADDSGLPNDRFFAVRPEGSVSTLKIQRTERGDSAVYLCASSSTGFTEAFFGQGTRLTVV.

V gene TRBV15 combines with J gene TRBJ1-6, with 7 bases matching TRBD1. The CDR3 is 13 amino acids. The germline CDR1 and CDR2 sequences are LNHNV and YYDKDF (reference sequence). The J segment lost 18 bases and the V segment lost 5 bases, leaving 13 bases of the junction unmatched. Here the CDR3 DNA reads TGTGCCACCAGCCTAGGTTCCGGGACAGCCGGCCACTTT. Encoded protein: CATSLGSGTAGHF. The full variable domain, completed using reference TRBV15 and TRBJ1-6, is DAMVIQNPRYQVTQFGKPVTLSCSQTLNHNVMYWYQQKSSQAPKLLFHYYDKDFNNEADTPDNFQSRRPNTSFCFLDIRSPGLGDTAMYLCATSLGSGTAGHFGNGTRLTVT.

This clone was detected only a few times. Here the CDR3 reads CASRQQVGQPQHF. The DNA of the CDR3 is TGTGCCAGCAGACAACAGGTGGGTCAGCCCCAGCATTTT. The rearrangement joins TRBV6-6 to TRBJ1-5, with D tentatively TRBD1 (5 bases). The length of the CDR3 is 13 residues. V lost 6 bases to trimming and J lost 6 bases, with 12 bases between them. The V gene's germline CDR1 is MNHNY and CDR2 SVGAGI (reference sequence).

This chain connects TRBV7-2 to TRBJ2-5; tentatively, D is TRBD2 (6 bases). Trimming left V 2 bases short and J 4 bases short, with 17 bases between. The CDR3 has 16 residues. Germline V gives CDR1 SGHTA, CDR2 FQGNSA. In nucleotides, the CDR3 is TGTGCCAGCAGCTTAACGTTAGAGGAGGGAGCAGAGACCCAGTACTTC. Encoded protein: CASSLTLEEGAETQYF.

This chain uses TRBV18 with TRBJ1-1, with 10 bases identical to TRBD1. After removal of 2 bases from V and 4 bases from J, the junction contained 10 bases not matched to a gene. In germline, CDR1 is KGHSH, CDR2 LQKENI. This CDR3 has 17 residues. CDR3 region: CASSPKSGRQGATEAFF. In DNA, the CDR3 is TGTGCCAGCTCACCAAAATCGGGGAGACAGGGGGCCACTGAAGCTTTCTTT.

For the CDR3, the DNA is TGCGCCAGCACCTACGGAGGGGCCCAGTACTTC. Translated: CASTYGGAQYF. This rearrangement joins TRBV5-1 to TRBJ2-5; a weak D match, TRBD2 (6 bases). The V gene's germline CDR1 is SGHRS and CDR2 YFSETQ. This CDR3 has 11 amino acids. The ends were cut back, 6 bases at V and 9 bases at J, with 12 bases in the middle. The variable domain in full, with the rest retrieved from reference TRBV5-1 and TRBJ2-5, is KAGVTQTPRYLIKTRGQQVTLSCSPISGHRSVSWYQQTPGQGLQFLFEYFSETQRNKGNFPGRFSGRQFSNSRSEMNVSTLELGDSALYLCASTYGGAQYFGPGTRLLVL.

V usage is TRBV5-1 and J usage is TRBJ2-3; 8 bases fit TRBD2. Unmatched junction bases numbered 7, after V lost 3 bases and J lost 1 base. Per germline, CDR1 SGHRS and CDR2 YFSETQ. This CDR3 is 16 amino acids long. CDR3 DNA: TGCGCCAGCAGCTCCCCAACAGCGGGGGGCACAGATACGCAGTATTTT. Its translation: CASSSPTAGGTDTQYF.

CDR3 sequence: CASSERRDQSTQYF. For the CDR3, the DNA is TGTGCCAGCAGTGAAAGGCGGGACCAGAGTACGCAGTATTTT. This chain joins TRBV6-1 and TRBJ2-3, with D possibly being TRBD2 (6 bases). The germline gives CDR1 MNHNS, CDR2 SASEGT. Trimming removed 2 bases from V and 8 bases from J, with 14 bases in between. This CDR3 spans 14 amino acids.

The rearrangement joins TRBV29-1 to TRBJ2-5; 10 nucleotides match TRBD1. Per germline, CDR1 SQVTM and CDR2 ANQGSEA. J was trimmed by 2 bases and V by 0 bases; bases with no gene match: 12. This CDR3 is 18 amino acids long. CDR3 in amino acids: CSVEDADRGTSTQETQYF. In nucleotides, the CDR3 is TGCAGCGTTGAAGACGCGGACAGGGGGACATCCACGCAAGAGACCCAGTACTTC.

The gene calls are TRBV10-2 and TRBJ2-1; 9 bases match TRBD2. From germline, CDR1 is WSHSY and CDR2 SAAADI. The CDR3 extends over 16 amino acids. The V segment lost 4 bases and the J segment 3 bases; nucleotides outside the gene matches: 7. In DNA form, the CDR3 reads TGCGCCAGCAGTGGCCCCCCTAGCGGGGACTACAATGAGCAGTTCTTC. This codes for CASSGPPSGDYNEQFF.

The chain combines TRBV7-9 with TRBJ1-1; no reliable D call. V was clipped by 5 bases and J by 4 bases, with 8 bases between them. The germline CDR1 and CDR2 sequences are SEHNR and FQNEAQ (reference sequence). This CDR3 comprises 12 residues. The CDR3 DNA follows: TGTGCCAGCAGCGCATGGGCCACTGAAGCTTTCTTT. It translates to CASSAWATEAFF. The full variable domain, in which reference TRBV7-9 and TRBJ1-1 provide the parts outside the CDR3, is DTGVSQNPRHKITKRGQNVTFRCDPISEHNRLYWYRQTLGQGPEFLTYFQNEAQLEKSRLLSDRFSAERPKGSFSTLEIQRTEQGDSAMYLCASSAWATEAFFGQGTRLTVV.

The rearrangement uses TRBV7-3 and TRBJ2-3; 15 bases are a match to TRBD2. Germline CDR1 SGHTA, CDR2 FQGTGA. Trimming at V came to 4 bases and at J to 5 bases, leaving 4 bases not matched to a gene. The length of the CDR3 is 16 residues. CDR3 amino acids: CASSSGLAGGRDTQYF. Here the CDR3 DNA reads TGTGCCAGCAGCTCCGGACTAGCGGGGGGGCGAGATACGCAGTATTTT.

The chain joins TRBV19 to TRBJ1-5; TRBD1 matches 8 bases. With V trimmed by 6 bases and J by 7 bases, 8 bases remained unmatched. This CDR3 is built from 14 residues. Germline CDR1 LNHDA, CDR2 SQIVND (reference sequence). CDR3: CASRVGQGGQPQHF. For the CDR3, the DNA is TGTGCCAGTAGGGTCGGACAGGGAGGGCAGCCCCAGCATTTT.

This clone was observed a handful of times. The chain employs TRBV28 and TRBJ1-1, with D unclear. CDR3 length: 13 amino acids. V gave up 8 bases and J gave up 4 bases, with 14 bases separating them. Per germline, CDR1 MDHEN and CDR2 SYDVKM. The CDR3 loop reads CASPARGSTEAFF. The DNA for the CDR3 is TGTGCCAGCCCGGCTCGAGGGAGCACTGAAGCTTTCTTT.